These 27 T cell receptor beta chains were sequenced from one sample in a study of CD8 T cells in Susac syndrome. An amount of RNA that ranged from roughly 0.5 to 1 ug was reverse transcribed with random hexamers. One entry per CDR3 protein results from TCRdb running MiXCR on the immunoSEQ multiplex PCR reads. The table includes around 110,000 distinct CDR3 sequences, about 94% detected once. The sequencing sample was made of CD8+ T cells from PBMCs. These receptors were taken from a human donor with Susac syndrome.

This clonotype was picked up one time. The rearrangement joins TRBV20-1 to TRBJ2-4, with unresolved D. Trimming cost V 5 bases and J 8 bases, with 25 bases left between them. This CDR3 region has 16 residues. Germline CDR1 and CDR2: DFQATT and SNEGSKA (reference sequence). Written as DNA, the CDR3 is TGCAGTGCTCCTAGAACCCTAGGTTATGGTGAGGACATTCAGTACTTC. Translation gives CSAPRTLGYGEDIQYF.

The CDR3 DNA is TGCGCCAGCAGCGGGTGGACAGCGGACAACACAGATACGCAGTATTTT. It yields the protein CASSGWTADNTDTQYF. J is TRBJ2-3 and V is TRBV5-1; TRBD1 is a possible D gene (6 bases). The CDR3 consists of 16 residues. Germline-derived CDR1 and CDR2 are SGHRS and YFSETQ. The germline V and J ends were trimmed by 4 bases and 2 bases, with 17 bases remaining between them.

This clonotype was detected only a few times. The CDR3 nucleotides are TGTGCCAGCAGACCTCCCGGATCCTACGAGCAGTACTTC. Translation: CASRPPGSYEQYF. The chain has TRBV5-6 and TRBJ2-7; D gene unclear. V shed 5 bases and J shed 1 base, with 10 bases lying between them. Germline V gene sequence: CDR1 SGHDT, CDR2 YYEEEE. The CDR3 runs 13 residues.

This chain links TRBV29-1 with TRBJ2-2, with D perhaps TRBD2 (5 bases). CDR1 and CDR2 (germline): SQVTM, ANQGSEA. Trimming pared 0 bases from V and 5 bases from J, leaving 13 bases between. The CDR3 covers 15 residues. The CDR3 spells CSVEDPGVGTGELFF. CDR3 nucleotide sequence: TGCAGCGTTGAAGATCCCGGGGTTGGGACCGGGGAGCTGTTTTTT.

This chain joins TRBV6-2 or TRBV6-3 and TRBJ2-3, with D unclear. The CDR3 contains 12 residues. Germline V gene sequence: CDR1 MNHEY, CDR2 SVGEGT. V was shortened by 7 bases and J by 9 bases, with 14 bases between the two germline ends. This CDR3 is CASTGLGLTQYF. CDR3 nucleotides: TGTGCCAGCACCGGGTTGGGGTTAACGCAGTATTTT.

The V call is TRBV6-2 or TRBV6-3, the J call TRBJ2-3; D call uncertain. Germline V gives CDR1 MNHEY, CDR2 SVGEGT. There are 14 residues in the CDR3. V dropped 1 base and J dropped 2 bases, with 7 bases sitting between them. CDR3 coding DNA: TGTGCCAGCAGTTACTTCCCGTCCACAGATACGCAGTATTTT. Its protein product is CASSYFPSTDTQYF.

The CDR3: CASSQVLLTTEAFF. Here the CDR3 DNA reads TGCGCCAGCAGCCAAGTCCTGCTAACCACTGAAGCTTTCTTT. This chain connects TRBV4-3 to TRBJ1-1; D remains unclear. The CDR3 contains 14 residues. V lost 1 base to trimming and J lost 4 bases, with 10 bases between them. Looked up from germline, CDR1 is LGHNA and CDR2 is YSLEER.

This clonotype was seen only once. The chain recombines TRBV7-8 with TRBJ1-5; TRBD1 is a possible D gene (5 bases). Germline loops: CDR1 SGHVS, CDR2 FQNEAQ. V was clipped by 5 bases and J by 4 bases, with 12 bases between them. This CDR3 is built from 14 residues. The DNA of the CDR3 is TGTGCCAGCAGCCGGGGGGGAGATAATCAGCCCCAGCATTTT. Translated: CASSRGGDNQPQHF.

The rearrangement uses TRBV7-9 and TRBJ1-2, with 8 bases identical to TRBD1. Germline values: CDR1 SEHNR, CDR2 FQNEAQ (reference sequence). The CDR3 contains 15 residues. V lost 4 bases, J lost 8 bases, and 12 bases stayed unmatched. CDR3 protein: CASSSRDRPDRGYTF. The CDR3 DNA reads TGTGCCAGCAGCTCCCGGGACAGGCCCGATAGGGGCTACACCTTC.

The CDR3 DNA reads as TGCAGTGCCCTACTGGATACGCAGTATTTT. Amino acids: CSALLDTQYF. This chain uses TRBV20-1 with TRBJ2-3; the D is unclear. The V and J ends lost 6 bases and 6 bases respectively, with 7 bases between them. This CDR3 spans 10 amino acids. CDR1 is DFQATT, CDR2 SNEGSKA, per germline (reference sequence).

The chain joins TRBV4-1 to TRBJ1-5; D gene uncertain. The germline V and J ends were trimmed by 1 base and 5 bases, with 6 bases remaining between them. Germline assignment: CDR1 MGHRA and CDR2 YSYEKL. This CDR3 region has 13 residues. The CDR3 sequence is CASSQALYQPQHF. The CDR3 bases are TGCGCCAGCAGCCAAGCACTTTATCAGCCCCAGCATTTT.

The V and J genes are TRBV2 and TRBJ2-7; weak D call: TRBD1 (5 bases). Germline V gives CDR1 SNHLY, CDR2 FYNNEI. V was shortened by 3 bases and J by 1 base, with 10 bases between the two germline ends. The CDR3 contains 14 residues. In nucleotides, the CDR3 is TGTGCCAGCAGTGACCCTACAGGATCCTACGAGCAGTACTTC. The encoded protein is CASSDPTGSYEQYF.

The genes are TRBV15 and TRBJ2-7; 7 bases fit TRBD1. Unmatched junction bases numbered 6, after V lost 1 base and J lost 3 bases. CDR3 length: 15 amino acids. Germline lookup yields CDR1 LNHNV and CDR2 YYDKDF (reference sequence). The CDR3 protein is CATSRGRDSNYEQYF. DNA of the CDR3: TGTGCCACCAGCAGAGGCCGGGACAGTAACTACGAGCAGTACTTC. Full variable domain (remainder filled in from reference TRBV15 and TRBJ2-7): DAMVIQNPRYQVTQFGKPVTLSCSQTLNHNVMYWYQQKSSQAPKLLFHYYDKDFNNEADTPDNFQSRRPNTSFCFLDIRSPGLGDTAMYLCATSRGRDSNYEQYFGPGTRLTVT.

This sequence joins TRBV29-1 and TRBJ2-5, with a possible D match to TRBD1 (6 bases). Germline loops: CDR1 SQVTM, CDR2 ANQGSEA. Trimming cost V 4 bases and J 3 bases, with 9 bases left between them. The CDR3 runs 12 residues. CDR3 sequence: CSVVRTEETQYF. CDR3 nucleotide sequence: TGCAGCGTTGTTAGGACAGAAGAGACCCAGTACTTC.

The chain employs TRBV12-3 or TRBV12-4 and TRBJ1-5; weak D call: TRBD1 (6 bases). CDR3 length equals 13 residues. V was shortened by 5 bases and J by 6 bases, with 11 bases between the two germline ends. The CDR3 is CASSEGGGQPQHF. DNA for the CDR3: TGTGCCAGCAGTGAGGGGGGGGGTCAGCCCCAGCATTTT.

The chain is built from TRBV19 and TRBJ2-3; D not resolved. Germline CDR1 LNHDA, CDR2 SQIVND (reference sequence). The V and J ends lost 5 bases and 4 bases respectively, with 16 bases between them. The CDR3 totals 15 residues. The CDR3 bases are TGTGCCAGTAGTCTGCGGAATGAGGACCCAGATACGCAGTATTTT. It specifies CASSLRNEDPDTQYF. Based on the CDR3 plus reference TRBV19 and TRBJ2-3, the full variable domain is DGGITQSPKYLFRKEGQNVTLSCEQNLNHDAMYWYRQDPGQGLRLIYYSQIVNDFQKGDIAEGYSVSREKKESFPLTVTSAQKNPTAFYLCASSLRNEDPDTQYFGPGTRLTVL.

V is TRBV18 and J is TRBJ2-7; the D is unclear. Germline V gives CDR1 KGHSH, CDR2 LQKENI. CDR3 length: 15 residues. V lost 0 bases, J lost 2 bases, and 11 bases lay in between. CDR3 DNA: TGTGCCAGCTCACCACCCGACCAGGCACCCTACGAGCAGTACTTC. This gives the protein CASSPPDQAPYEQYF.

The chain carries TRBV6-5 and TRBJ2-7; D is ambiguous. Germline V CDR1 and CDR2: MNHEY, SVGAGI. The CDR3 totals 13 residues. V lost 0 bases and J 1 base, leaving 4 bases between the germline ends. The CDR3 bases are TGTGCCAGCAGTTACTCCCGTTCCTACGAGCAGTACTTC. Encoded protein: CASSYSRSYEQYF.

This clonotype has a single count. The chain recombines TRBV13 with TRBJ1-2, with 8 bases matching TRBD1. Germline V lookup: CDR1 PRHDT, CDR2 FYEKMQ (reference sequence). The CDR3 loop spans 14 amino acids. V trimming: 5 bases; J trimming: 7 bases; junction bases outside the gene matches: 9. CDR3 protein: CASSPGAGGSGYTF. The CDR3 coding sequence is TGTGCCAGCAGCCCTGGGGCAGGGGGCTCTGGCTACACCTTC.

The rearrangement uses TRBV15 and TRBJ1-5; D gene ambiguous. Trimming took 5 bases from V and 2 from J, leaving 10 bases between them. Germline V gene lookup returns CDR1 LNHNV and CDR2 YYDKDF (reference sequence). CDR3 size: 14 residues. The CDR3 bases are TGTGCCACCAGCTTAGGACGCGGCAATCAGCCCCAGCATTTT. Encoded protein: CATSLGRGNQPQHF.

CDR3 protein: CASRNTGPSNQPQHF. In nucleotides, the CDR3 is TGTGCCAGCAGAAACACAGGTCCAAGCAATCAGCCCCAGCATTTT. The V and J genes are TRBV27 and TRBJ1-5; D is perhaps TRBD1 (5 bases). The CDR3 has 15 residues. The germline V and J ends were trimmed by 6 bases and 1 base, with 13 bases remaining between them. The germline V gene encodes CDR1 MNHEY and CDR2 SMNVEV (reference sequence).

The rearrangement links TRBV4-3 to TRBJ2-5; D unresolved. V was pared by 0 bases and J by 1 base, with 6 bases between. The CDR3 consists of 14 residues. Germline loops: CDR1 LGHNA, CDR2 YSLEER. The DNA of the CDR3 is TGCGCCAGCAGCCAAGATTGGGGCCAAGAGACCCAGTACTTC. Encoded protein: CASSQDWGQETQYF.

The CDR3 DNA sequence: TGTGCCAGCAGTGAACAATCCTACAATGAGCAGTTCTTC. This encodes CASSEQSYNEQFF. The chain is built from TRBV6-1 and TRBJ2-1; D not resolved. CDR1 is MNHNS, CDR2 SASEGT, per germline. Trimming took 2 bases from V and 1 from J, leaving 3 bases between them. The CDR3 has 13 residues.

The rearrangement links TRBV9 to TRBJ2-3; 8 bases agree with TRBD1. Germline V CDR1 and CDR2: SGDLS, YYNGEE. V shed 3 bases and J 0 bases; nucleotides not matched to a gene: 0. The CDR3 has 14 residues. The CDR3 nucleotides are TGTGCCAGCAGCGGGGACAGGAGCACAGATACGCAGTATTTT. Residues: CASSGDRSTDTQYF.

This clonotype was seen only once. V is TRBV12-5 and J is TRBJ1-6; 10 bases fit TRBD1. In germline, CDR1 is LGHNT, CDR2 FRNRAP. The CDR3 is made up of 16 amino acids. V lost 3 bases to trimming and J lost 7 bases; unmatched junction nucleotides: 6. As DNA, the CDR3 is TGTGCTAGTGGTTTCGGGACAGGGGTCCCAAATTCACCCCTCCACTTT. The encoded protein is CASGFGTGVPNSPLHF.

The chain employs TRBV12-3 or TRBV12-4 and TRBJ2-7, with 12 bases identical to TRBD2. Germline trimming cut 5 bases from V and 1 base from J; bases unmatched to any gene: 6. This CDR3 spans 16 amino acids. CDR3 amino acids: CASSHPTSGGSYEQYF. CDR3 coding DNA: TGTGCCAGCAGTCACCCGACTAGCGGGGGTTCCTACGAGCAGTACTTC.

CDR3 loop: CASSQGSMGTDTQYF. For the CDR3, the DNA is TGTGCCAGCAGCCAAGGTTCTATGGGCACAGATACGCAGTATTTT. This sequence joins TRBV4-2 and TRBJ2-3; D gene ambiguous. The germline CDR1 and CDR2 sequences are LGHNA and YNFKEQ. V lost 1 base and J 1 base, leaving 9 bases between the germline ends. The CDR3 extends over 15 amino acids.